This T cell receptor beta chain was captured by sequencing in a study of T cells after yellow fever vaccination. Germline loops: CDR1 MNHNS, CDR2 SASEGT. This CDR3 is 14 amino acids long. V lost 7 bases to trimming and J lost 5 bases, with 15 bases between them. TCRdb used MiXCR to reprocess the 5' RACE reads, holding one entry per CDR3 protein. The sample yields 320,000 or so distinct CDR3 sequences, about 8.3% seen once. The receptor was derived from a man aged 18 to 30 who received the YFV17D yellow fever vaccine. V and J are TRBV6-1 and TRBJ2-1; D unclear. This specimen consisted of PBMCs, obtained roughly seven weeks after the first yellow fever vaccination. CDR3 protein: CASIPGIRDNEQFF. DNA of the CDR3: TGTGCCAGCATACCCGGAATACGGGACAATGAGCAGTTCTTC.